This T cell receptor beta chain was obtained from a study of long-term antiretroviral therapy in people with HIV. Investigators performed immunoSEQ version v3.0 at survey level. TCRdb's table, derived via immunoSEQ multiplex PCR, lists solely in-frame clones and lacks some. Counted here are some 40,000 clones, roughly four fifths occurring once; the ten biggest clones make up 6.2%. V lost 0 bases, J lost 2 bases, and 6 bases lay in between. From germline, CDR1 is SGHRS and CDR2 YFSETQ. CDR3 size: 13 residues. The chain uses TRBV5-1 and TRBJ2-7; D gene unclear. Sequenced material: unsorted PBMCs, taken 1 year after starting antiretroviral therapy. The TCR was taken from a man younger than 30 with HIV. CDR3: CASSLETPYEQYF. DNA for the CDR3: TGCGCCAGCAGCTTGGAGACACCCTACGAGCAGTACTTC.